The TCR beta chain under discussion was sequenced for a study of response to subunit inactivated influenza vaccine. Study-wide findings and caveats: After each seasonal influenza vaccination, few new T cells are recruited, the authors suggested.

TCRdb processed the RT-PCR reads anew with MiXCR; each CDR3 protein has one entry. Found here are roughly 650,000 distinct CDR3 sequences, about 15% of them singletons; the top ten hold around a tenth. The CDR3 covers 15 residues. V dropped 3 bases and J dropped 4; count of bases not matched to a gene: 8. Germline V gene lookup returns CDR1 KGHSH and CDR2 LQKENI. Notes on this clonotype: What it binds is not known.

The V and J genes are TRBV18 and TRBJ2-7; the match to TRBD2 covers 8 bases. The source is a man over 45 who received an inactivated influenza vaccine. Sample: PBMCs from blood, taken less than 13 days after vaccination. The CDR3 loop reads CASSPSPGGPYEQYF. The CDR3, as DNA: TGTGCCAGCTCACCGTCTCCGGGAGGGCCTTACGAGCAGTACTTC. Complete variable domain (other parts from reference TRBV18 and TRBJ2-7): NAGVMQNPRHLVRRRGQEARLRCSPMKGHSHVYWYRQLPEEGLKFMVYLQKENIIDESGMPKERFSAEFPKEGPSILRIQQVVRGDSAAYFCASSPSPGGPYEQYFGPGTRLTVT.